The 25 T cell receptor beta chains reported below all come from one sample, sequenced in a study of shared clonotypes between healthy human individuals. Positively selected for CCR7, the CD45RO-negative cells used as naive CD8 cells excluded terminally differentiated effector memory CD45RA+ cells. Sequenced by immunoSEQ multiplex PCR; TCRdb stores in-frame clones only, minus some. The sample gives more than 2 million clones, roughly 93% of which show up once; around 1.7% is in the top ten. What was sequenced was naive CD8+ T cells from PBMCs. These receptor sequences come from a man younger than 35 in good health. Some clones in this sample may be carry-over from other donors' samples.

This rearrangement joins TRBV6-6 to TRBJ2-7; TRBD1 agrees at 11 bases. CDR3 length equals 14 residues. The germline gives CDR1 MNHNY, CDR2 SVGAGI (reference sequence). V gave up 6 bases and J gave up 5 bases; unmatched junction bases: 6. The CDR3 sequence: CASSRDRGSHEQYF. CDR3 DNA sequence: TGTGCCAGCAGCCGGGACAGGGGGTCCCACGAGCAGTACTTC.

The V and J genes are TRBV6-1 and TRBJ2-1; D is ambiguous. This CDR3 comprises 17 residues. Germline-derived CDR1 and CDR2 are MNHNS and SASEGT. V lost 1 base and J lost 0, with 13 bases in between. The CDR3 here is CASSEVKWLVSYNEQFF. In DNA, the CDR3 is TGTGCCAGCAGTGAAGTTAAGTGGTTAGTCTCCTACAATGAGCAGTTCTTC.

The V gene is TRBV27, the J gene TRBJ1-5, with TRBD1 matching over 7 bases. The CDR3 spans 14 residues. The junction had 6 bases not matched to a gene; V was cut back by 4 bases and J by 6 bases. Germline CDR1 and CDR2: MNHEY and SMNVEV (reference sequence). The CDR3, as DNA: TGTGCCAGCAGTTATACAGGGGAGGGTCAGCCCCAGCATTTT. Amino acid sequence: CASSYTGEGQPQHF.

The chain joins TRBV28 to TRBJ1-4; no clear D gene. The germline gives CDR1 MDHEN, CDR2 SYDVKM. The CDR3 totals 18 residues. V was cut by 2 bases and J by 8 bases, with 24 bases left in between. CDR3 bases: TGTGCCAGCAGTTTACTCTCCTTAAGGGAGTACGGGTGGGAAAAACTGTTTTTT. Translation gives CASSLLSLREYGWEKLFF.

The rearrangement uses TRBV27 and TRBJ1-3; D call uncertain. There are 13 residues in the CDR3. Between the trimmed V and J ends, which lost 6 bases and 1 base, there was a span of 7 bases. Germline CDR1 and CDR2: MNHEY and SMNVEV (reference sequence). The CDR3 DNA sequence: TGTGCCAGCAGCTCCGAATCTGGAAACACCATATATTTT. This translates into CASSSESGNTIYF.

J is TRBJ1-2 and V is TRBV4-1, with D perhaps matching TRBD1 (6 bases). This CDR3 has 18 residues. V lost 3 bases and J 5 bases, leaving 25 bases between the germline ends. Germline V lookup: CDR1 MGHRA, CDR2 YSYEKL. The CDR3 region has the DNA TGCGCCAGCAGCCATGAACAGGGTGTTCCCACAACAGATTATGGCTACACCTTC. Protein product: CASSHEQGVPTTDYGYTF.

The chain uses TRBV27 and TRBJ2-3, with 10 bases lining up with TRBD2. V lost 3 bases to trimming and J lost 4 bases; unmatched junction nucleotides: 10. Germline-derived CDR1 and CDR2 are MNHEY and SMNVEV (reference sequence). CDR3 length: 17 amino acids. The CDR3 DNA sequence: TGTGCCAGCAGTTTCCTTCTTCTAGCGGGAGTAGCAGATACGCAGTATTTT. Residues: CASSFLLLAGVADTQYF.

CDR3 sequence: CASSLRHRDTGELFF. As DNA, the CDR3 is TGTGCCAGCAGTTTACGTCACCGAGACACCGGGGAGCTGTTTTTT. The genes are TRBV27 and TRBJ2-2; no clear D gene. Germline V gives CDR1 MNHEY, CDR2 SMNVEV (reference sequence). Trimming removed 2 bases at V and 3 bases at J, with 10 bases between. The length of the CDR3 is 15 residues.

The chain is built from TRBV2 and TRBJ2-7; D might be TRBD1 (6 bases). V gave up 5 bases and J gave up 0 bases, with 20 bases separating them. Germline loops: CDR1 SNHLY, CDR2 FYNNEI. The length of the CDR3 is 17 residues. The chain's CDR3 is CASSYTLDSLSSYEQYF. The CDR3 DNA follows: TGTGCCAGCAGTTATACCTTGGACAGCCTCAGCTCCTACGAGCAGTACTTC.

The chain combines TRBV29-1 with TRBJ2-5; D is unclear. Trimming left V 7 bases short and J 5 bases short, with 17 bases between. The CDR3 contains 13 residues. The germline CDR1 and CDR2 sequences are SQVTM and ANQGSEA. The CDR3 protein is CSALLGRAETQYF. The CDR3 DNA is TGCAGCGCCCTCCTCGGTAGGGCGGAGACCCAGTACTTC.

This chain connects TRBV28 to TRBJ2-7, with D possibly TRBD2 on 6 matching bases. Germline V lookup: CDR1 MDHEN, CDR2 SYDVKM. The germline V and J ends were trimmed by 8 bases and 2 bases, with 16 bases remaining between them. The CDR3 contains 14 residues. The CDR3 sequence is CASGGIGLAYEQYF. DNA of the CDR3: TGTGCCAGCGGGGGGATCGGCTTAGCCTACGAGCAGTACTTC.

V is TRBV27 and J is TRBJ2-1; D is ambiguous. V was cut by 10 bases and J by 6 bases, with 16 bases left in between. The V gene's germline CDR1 is MNHEY and CDR2 SMNVEV (reference sequence). The CDR3 contains 13 residues. CDR3 nucleotide sequence: TGTGCCACTTCCCAATTGGGGTCCAATGAGCAGTTCTTC. Translated: CATSQLGSNEQFF.

This chain uses TRBV29-1 with TRBJ2-7, with TRBD1 as a possible D gene (6 bases). The CDR3 loop spans 11 amino acids. V lost 7 bases to trimming and J lost 3 bases, with 10 bases between them. Germline V gene sequence: CDR1 SQVTM, CDR2 ANQGSEA. DNA for the CDR3: TGCAGCGCCGAGGACAGCTACGAGCAGTACTTC. Encoded protein: CSAEDSYEQYF.

The CDR3 protein is CAISEKGPTNYGYTF. Written as DNA, the CDR3 is TGTGCCATCAGTGAGAAGGGCCCAACTAACTATGGCTACACCTTC. The chain couples TRBV10-3 to TRBJ1-2, with D unresolved. V lost 2 bases, J lost 0 bases, and 10 bases lay in between. In germline, CDR1 is ENHRY, CDR2 SYGVKD. The CDR3 has 15 amino acids.

The chain has TRBV6-5 and TRBJ2-7, with 8 bases that match TRBD1. The CDR3 runs to 13 residues. The junction had 8 bases not matched to a gene; V was cut back by 8 bases and J by 5 bases. The germline gives CDR1 MNHEY, CDR2 SVGAGI. The CDR3 coding sequence is TGTGCCAGCGGCTACAGGGGGTCCCACGAGCAGTACTTC. Its translation is CASGYRGSHEQYF.

The genes are TRBV5-1 and TRBJ2-3; the D gene is possibly TRBD2 (6 bases). The germline gives CDR1 SGHRS, CDR2 YFSETQ. The CDR3 is 16 amino acids. The germline V and J ends were trimmed by 0 bases and 3 bases, with 14 bases remaining between them. DNA of the CDR3: TGCGCCAGCAGCTTGGGACTAGTTGTTTCTACAGATACGCAGTATTTT. Protein: CASSLGLVVSTDTQYF.

V gene TRBV6-5 combines with J gene TRBJ2-7; no clear D. Germline-derived CDR1 and CDR2 are MNHEY and SVGAGI. The CDR3 is made up of 13 amino acids. With 0 bases removed from V and 6 bases from J, the gap between germline ends came to 9 bases. This CDR3 is CASSYSYGSEQYF. CDR3 in DNA: TGTGCCAGCAGTTACTCTTACGGTTCCGAGCAGTACTTC.

The V gene is TRBV28, the J gene TRBJ2-5; 8 bases are shared with TRBD1. With 3 bases clipped from V and 5 bases from J, the junction kept 11 bases outside the gene matches. Germline V gives CDR1 MDHEN, CDR2 SYDVKM. This CDR3 spans 16 amino acids. The CDR3 DNA reads as TGTGCCAGCAGTTTGCAGCAGGGGGCTCCTCTCGAGACCCAGTACTTC. Protein: CASSLQQGAPLETQYF.

This chain links TRBV6-5 with TRBJ2-7, with a possible D match to TRBD1 (5 bases). V was shortened by 6 bases and J by 4 bases, with 16 bases between the two germline ends. This CDR3 comprises 14 residues. Germline values: CDR1 MNHEY, CDR2 SVGAGI. In DNA, the CDR3 is TGTGCCAGCAGATTCGGACCAGCAGGGTACGAGCAGTACTTC. Its protein product is CASRFGPAGYEQYF.

The gene calls are TRBV27 and TRBJ1-2; 9 positions agree with TRBD1. There are 14 residues in the CDR3. V shed 3 bases, J shed 3 bases, and the junction held 2 bases outside the gene matches. Germline V gene lookup returns CDR1 MNHEY and CDR2 SMNVEV (reference sequence). This chain's CDR3 is CASSLDRGDYGYTF. CDR3 DNA sequence: TGTGCCAGCAGTTTGGACAGGGGCGACTATGGCTACACCTTC.

The rearrangement links TRBV30 to TRBJ2-7; the match to TRBD2 covers 9 bases. The CDR3 loop spans 16 amino acids. Germline V CDR1 and CDR2: GTSNPN, SVGIG (reference sequence). J lost 2 bases, V lost 0 bases, and 8 bases had no gene match. The CDR3 nucleotides read TGTGCCTGGAGTGTATTCGCGGGAGGGCCTGCCTACGAGCAGTACTTC. As protein: CAWSVFAGGPAYEQYF.

The V and J genes are TRBV4-3 and TRBJ2-1; D not certain. Trimming pared 0 bases from V and 4 bases from J, leaving 10 bases between. The CDR3 spans 15 residues. Germline lookup yields CDR1 LGHNA and CDR2 YSLEER. CDR3 bases: TGCGCCAGCAGCCAAGATACGGCCTTGTACAATGAGCAGTTCTTC. Its protein product is CASSQDTALYNEQFF.

To note about this clone: Other DNA sequences within the sample encode an identical CDR3. This chain connects TRBV7-9 to TRBJ1-2; no clear D gene. This CDR3 spans 14 amino acids. The V gene's germline CDR1 is SEHNR and CDR2 FQNEAQ (reference sequence). V was cut by 3 bases and J by 4 bases, with 12 bases left in between. The CDR3 DNA follows: TGTGCCAGCAGCTTGGGGAGGGATGGCTATGGCTACACCTTC. Its translation: CASSLGRDGYGYTF.

The chain employs TRBV28 and TRBJ1-1; a possible D gene is TRBD1 (5 bases). The germline V and J ends were trimmed by 10 bases and 3 bases, with 27 bases remaining between them. This CDR3 comprises 17 residues. Germline V lookup: CDR1 MDHEN, CDR2 SYDVKM. CDR3 residues: CATHYDIRERRDTEAFF. The DNA of the CDR3 is TGTGCCACCCACTATGATATCAGGGAAAGGAGGGACACTGAAGCTTTCTTT.

The chain is built from TRBV5-1 and TRBJ2-3; tentatively, D is TRBD2 (5 bases). The germline V gene encodes CDR1 SGHRS and CDR2 YFSETQ. This CDR3 has 15 amino acids. Trimming removed 0 bases at V and 2 bases at J, with 10 bases between. The CDR3 protein is CASSLGGLPTDTQYF. The CDR3 DNA reads TGCGCCAGCAGCTTGGGAGGACTCCCCACAGATACGCAGTATTTT.